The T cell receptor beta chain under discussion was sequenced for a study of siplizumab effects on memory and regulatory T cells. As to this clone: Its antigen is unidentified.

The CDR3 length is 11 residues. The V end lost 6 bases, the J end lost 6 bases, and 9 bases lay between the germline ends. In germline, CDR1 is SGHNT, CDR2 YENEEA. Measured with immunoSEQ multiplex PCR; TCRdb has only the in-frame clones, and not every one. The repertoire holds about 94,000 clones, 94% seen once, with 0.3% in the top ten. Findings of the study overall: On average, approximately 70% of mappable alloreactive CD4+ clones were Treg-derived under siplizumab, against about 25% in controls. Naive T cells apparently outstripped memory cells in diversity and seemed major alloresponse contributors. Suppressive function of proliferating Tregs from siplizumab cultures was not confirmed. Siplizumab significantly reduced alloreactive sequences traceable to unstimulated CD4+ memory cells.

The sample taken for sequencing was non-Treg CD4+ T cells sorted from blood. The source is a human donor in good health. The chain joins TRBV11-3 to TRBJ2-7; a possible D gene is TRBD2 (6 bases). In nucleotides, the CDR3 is TGTGCCAGCAGAAGGGGAGGCGAGCAGTACTTC. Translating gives CASRRGGEQYF. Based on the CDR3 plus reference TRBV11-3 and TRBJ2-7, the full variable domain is EAGVVQSPRYKIIEKKQPVAFWCNPISGHNTLYWYLQNLGQGPELLIRYENEEAVDDSQLPKDRFSAERLKGVDSTLKIQPAELGDSAVYLCASRRGGEQYFGPGTRLTVT.